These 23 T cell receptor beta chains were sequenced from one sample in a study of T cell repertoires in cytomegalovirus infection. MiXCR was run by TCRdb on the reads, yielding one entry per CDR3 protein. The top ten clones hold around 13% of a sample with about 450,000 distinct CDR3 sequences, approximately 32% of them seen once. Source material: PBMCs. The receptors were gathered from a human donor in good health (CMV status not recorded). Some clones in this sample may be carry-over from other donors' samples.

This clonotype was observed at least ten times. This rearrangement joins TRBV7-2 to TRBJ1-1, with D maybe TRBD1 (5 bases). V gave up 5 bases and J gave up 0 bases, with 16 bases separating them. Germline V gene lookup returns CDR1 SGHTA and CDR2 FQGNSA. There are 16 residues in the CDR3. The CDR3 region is CASSPAGTRMNTEAFF. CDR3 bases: TGTGCCAGCAGCCCCGCAGGGACCCGTATGAACACTGAAGCTTTCTTT.

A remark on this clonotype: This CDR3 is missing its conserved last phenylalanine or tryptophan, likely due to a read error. This chain's CDR3 is CASSQEFSTKYGYTL. The CDR3 coding sequence is TGCGCCAGCAGCCAAGAATTCAGCACGAAGTATGGCTACACCTTA. The genes are TRBV4-1 and TRBJ1-2; D remains ambiguous. CDR1 is MGHRA and CDR2 is YSYEKL in the germline V gene. The length of the CDR3 is 15 residues. Trimming removed 0 bases at V and 5 bases at J, with 13 bases between.

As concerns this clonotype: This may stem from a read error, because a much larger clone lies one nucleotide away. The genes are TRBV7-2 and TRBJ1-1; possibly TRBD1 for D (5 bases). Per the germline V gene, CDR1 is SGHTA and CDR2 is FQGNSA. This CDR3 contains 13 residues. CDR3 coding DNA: TGTGCCAGCAGCTACCGTGTGGACACTGAAGATTTCTTT. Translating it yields CASSYRVDTEDFF.

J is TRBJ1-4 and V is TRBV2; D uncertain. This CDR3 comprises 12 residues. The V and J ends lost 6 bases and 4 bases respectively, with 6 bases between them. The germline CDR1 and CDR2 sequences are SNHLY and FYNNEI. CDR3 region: CASSRNNEKLFF. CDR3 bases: TGTGCCAGCAGCAGAAATAATGAAAAACTGTTTTTT.

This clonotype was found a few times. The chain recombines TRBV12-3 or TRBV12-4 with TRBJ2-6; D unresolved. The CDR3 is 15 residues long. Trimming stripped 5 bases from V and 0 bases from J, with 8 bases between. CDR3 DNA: TGTGCCAGCAGTCAAAGTAGCTCTGGGGCCAACGTCCTGACTTTC. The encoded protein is CASSQSSSGANVLTF.

This chain's CDR3 is CASNLPEVHEAFF. Here the CDR3 DNA reads TGTGCCAGCAACCTACCGGAAGTGCATGAAGCTTTCTTT. The J gene is TRBJ1-1, the V gene TRBV7-3, with no clear D. From germline, CDR1 is SGHTA and CDR2 FQGTGA. This CDR3 region has 13 residues. Between the trimmed V and J ends, which lost 7 bases and 7 bases, there was a span of 16 bases.

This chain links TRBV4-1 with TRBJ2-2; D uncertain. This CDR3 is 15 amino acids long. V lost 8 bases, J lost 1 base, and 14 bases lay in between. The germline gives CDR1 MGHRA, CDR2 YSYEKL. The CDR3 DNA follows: TGCGCCAGCTGCACCTCTCCCGAGAACACCGGGGAGCTGTTTTTT. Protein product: CASCTSPENTGELFF.

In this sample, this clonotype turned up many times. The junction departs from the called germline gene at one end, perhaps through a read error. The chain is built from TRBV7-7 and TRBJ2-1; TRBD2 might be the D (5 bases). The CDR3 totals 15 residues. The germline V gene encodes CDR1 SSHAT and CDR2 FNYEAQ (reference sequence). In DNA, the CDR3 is TGTGCTAGCAGCTTAGGGTCGGGGACCTACAATGAGCAGTTCTTC. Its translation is CASSLGSGTYNEQFF.

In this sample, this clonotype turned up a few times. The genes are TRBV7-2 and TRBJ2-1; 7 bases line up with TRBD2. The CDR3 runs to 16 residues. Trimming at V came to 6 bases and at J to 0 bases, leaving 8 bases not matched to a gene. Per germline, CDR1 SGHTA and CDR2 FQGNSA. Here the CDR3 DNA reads TGTGCCAGCAGTTCCGGGACTACCAGCTCCTACAATGAGCAGTTCTTC. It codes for CASSSGTTSSYNEQFF.

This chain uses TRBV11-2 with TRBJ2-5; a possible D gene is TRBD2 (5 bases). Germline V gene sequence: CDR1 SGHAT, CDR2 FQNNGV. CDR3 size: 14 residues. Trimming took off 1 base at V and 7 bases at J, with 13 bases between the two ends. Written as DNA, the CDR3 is TGTGCCAGCAGCTTAGGGCCTAGGAGCGGGACCCAGTACTTC. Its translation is CASSLGPRSGTQYF.

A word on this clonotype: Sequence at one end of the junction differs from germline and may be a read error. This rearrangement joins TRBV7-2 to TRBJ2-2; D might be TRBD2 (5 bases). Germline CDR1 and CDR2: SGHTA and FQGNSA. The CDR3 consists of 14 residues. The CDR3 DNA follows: TGTGCCAGCAGCTTAAACTGGAACACCGGGGAGCTGGTTTTT. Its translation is CASSLNWNTGELVF.

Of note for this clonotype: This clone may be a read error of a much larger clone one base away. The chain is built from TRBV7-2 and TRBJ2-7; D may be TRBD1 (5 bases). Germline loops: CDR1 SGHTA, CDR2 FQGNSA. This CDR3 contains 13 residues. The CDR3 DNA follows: TGTGCCAGCAGCTTCGACAGTTCCTACGGGCAGTACTTC. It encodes CASSFDSSYGQYF.

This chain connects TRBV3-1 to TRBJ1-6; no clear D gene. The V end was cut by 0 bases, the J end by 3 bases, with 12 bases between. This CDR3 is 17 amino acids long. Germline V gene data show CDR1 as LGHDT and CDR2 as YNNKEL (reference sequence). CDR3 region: CASSQDQPGFYNSPLHF. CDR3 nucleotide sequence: TGTGCCAGCAGCCAAGATCAGCCGGGATTCTATAATTCACCCCTCCACTTT.

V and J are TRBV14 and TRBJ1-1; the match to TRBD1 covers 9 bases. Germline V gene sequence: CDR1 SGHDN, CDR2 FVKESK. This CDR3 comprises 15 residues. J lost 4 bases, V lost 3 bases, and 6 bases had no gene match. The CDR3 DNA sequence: TGTGCCAGCAGCCAGAACAGGGGGCGGACCACTGAAGCTTTCTTT. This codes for CASSQNRGRTTEAFF.

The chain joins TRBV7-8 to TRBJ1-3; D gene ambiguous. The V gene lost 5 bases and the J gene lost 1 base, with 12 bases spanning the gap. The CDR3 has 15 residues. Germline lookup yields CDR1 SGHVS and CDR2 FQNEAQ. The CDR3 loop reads CASSQVGFSGNTIYF. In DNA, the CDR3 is TGTGCCAGCAGCCAAGTGGGATTTTCTGGAAACACCATATATTTT. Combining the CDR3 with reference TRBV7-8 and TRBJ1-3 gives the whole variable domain GAGVSQSPRYKVAKRGQDVALRCDPISGHVSLFWYQQALGQGPEFLTYFQNEAQLDKSGLPSDRFFAERPEGSVSTLKIQRTQQEDSAVYLCASSQVGFSGNTIYFGEGSWLTVV.

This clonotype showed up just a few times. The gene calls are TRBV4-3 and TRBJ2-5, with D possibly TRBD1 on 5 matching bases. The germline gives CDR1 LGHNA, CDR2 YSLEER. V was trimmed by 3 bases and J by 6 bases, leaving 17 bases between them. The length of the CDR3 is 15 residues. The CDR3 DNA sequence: TGCGCCAGCAGCCAGAGAATCGGGCAGGGTCAGACCCAGTACTTC. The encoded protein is CASSQRIGQGQTQYF.

This CDR3 reads CASIAVGLGYNEQFF. The CDR3 nucleotides are TGTGCCAGCATTGCCGTGGGCCTGGGGTACAATGAGCAGTTCTTC. The rearrangement joins TRBV12-3 or TRBV12-4 to TRBJ2-1; D not resolved. The length of the CDR3 is 15 residues. V was clipped by 7 bases and J by 4 bases, with 17 bases between them.

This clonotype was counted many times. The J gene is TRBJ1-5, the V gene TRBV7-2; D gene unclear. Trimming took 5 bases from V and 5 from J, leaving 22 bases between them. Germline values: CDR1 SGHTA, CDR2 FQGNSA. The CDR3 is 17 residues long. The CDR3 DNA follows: TGTGCCAGCAGCAACCAGACGAGGAGTTATTACGATCAGCCCCAGCATTTT. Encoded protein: CASSNQTRSYYDQPQHF.

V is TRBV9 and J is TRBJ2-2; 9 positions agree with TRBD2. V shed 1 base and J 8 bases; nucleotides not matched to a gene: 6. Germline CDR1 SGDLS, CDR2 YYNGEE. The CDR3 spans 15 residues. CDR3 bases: TGTGCCAGCAGCGTACGAAGTAGCGGGGGTGGGGAGCTGTTTTTT. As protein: CASSVRSSGGGELFF.

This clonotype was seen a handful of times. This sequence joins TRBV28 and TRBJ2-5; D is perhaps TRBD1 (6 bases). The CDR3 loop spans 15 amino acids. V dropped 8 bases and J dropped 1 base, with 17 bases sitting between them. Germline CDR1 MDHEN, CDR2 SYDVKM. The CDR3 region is CASSFQGSGQETQYF. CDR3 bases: TGTGCCAGCTCCTTCCAGGGGTCGGGCCAAGAGACCCAGTACTTC.

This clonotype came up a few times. The CDR3 sequence: CASSLGGLQYHYGYTF. The DNA of the CDR3 is TGTGCCAGCAGTTTAGGGGGGCTTCAGTATCACTATGGCTACACCTTC. The V gene is TRBV28, the J gene TRBJ1-2, with D maybe TRBD1 (6 bases). V was pared by 2 bases and J by 3 bases, with 16 bases between. CDR1 and CDR2 from the germline V gene are MDHEN and SYDVKM. This CDR3 comprises 16 residues.

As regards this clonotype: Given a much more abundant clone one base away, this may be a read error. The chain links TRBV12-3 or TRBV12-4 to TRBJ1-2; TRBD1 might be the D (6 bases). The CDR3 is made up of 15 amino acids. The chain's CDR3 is CASSRRGGPFYGYPF. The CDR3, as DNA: TGTGCCAGCAGTCGACGAGGGGGACCTTTCTATGGCTACCCCTTC.

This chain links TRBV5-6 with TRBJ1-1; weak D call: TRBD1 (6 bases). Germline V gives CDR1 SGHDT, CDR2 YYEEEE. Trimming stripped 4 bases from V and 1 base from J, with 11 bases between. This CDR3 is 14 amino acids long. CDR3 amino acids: CASSATGRNTEAFF. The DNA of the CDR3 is TGTGCCAGCAGCGCGACAGGCCGGAACACTGAAGCTTTCTTT.